A single sample is the source of the 6 T cell receptor beta chains below, sequenced in a study of cytomegalovirus exposure and HLA in healthy donors. A multiplex PCR was run with 60 Vbeta primers and 13 Jbeta primers. Here immunoSEQ multiplex PCR was the method, and the copy in TCRdb shows in-frame clones only, minus some. There are 85,000 to 130,000 clones in the sample; roughly four fifths occur only once, and 2.5% to 3.5% lies in the top ten. The material sequenced was PBMCs. The receptors stem from a male donor in good health and CMV-seropositive.

This chain links TRBV30 with TRBJ2-7; D is perhaps TRBD2 (5 bases). Germline CDR1 reads GTSNPN; CDR2 reads SVGIG (reference sequence). The CDR3 runs to 15 residues. Trimming stripped 3 bases from V and 2 bases from J, with 17 bases between. DNA for the CDR3: TGTGCCTGGAGCGGGGTAGGGATCGGAACCTACGAGCAGTACTTC. Its translation: CAWSGVGIGTYEQYF.

The chain employs TRBV5-4 and TRBJ1-2; TRBD1 might be the D (5 bases). Trimming stripped 5 bases from V and 4 bases from J, with 21 bases between. The CDR3 runs to 16 residues. The germline CDR1 and CDR2 sequences are SGHNT and YYREEE (reference sequence). Here the CDR3 DNA reads TGTGCCAGCAGGCCGAACCCAGGGAAGCAGGCCTATGGCTACACCTTC. It yields the protein CASRPNPGKQAYGYTF.

This clone was observed a handful of times. V usage is TRBV2 and J usage is TRBJ1-6; TRBD1 matches 8 bases. Germline CDR1 and CDR2: SNHLY and FYNNEI. The CDR3 runs 13 residues. V lost 8 bases to trimming and J lost 8 bases; unmatched junction nucleotides: 5. As DNA, the CDR3 is TGTGCCAGCGGGACAGGCGCATATTCACCCCTCCACTTT. Protein sequence: CASGTGAYSPLHF.

This chain connects TRBV29-1 to TRBJ2-3, with 8 bases matching TRBD1. J gave up 2 bases and V 2 bases, and 6 bases lay outside the gene matches. This CDR3 has 15 amino acids. Per the germline V gene, CDR1 is SQVTM and CDR2 is ANQGSEA. In nucleotides, the CDR3 is TGCAGCGTTGAAATGACAGGGGCCCTCACAGATACGCAGTATTTT. This sequence encodes CSVEMTGALTDTQYF.

This sequence joins TRBV9 and TRBJ1-2; D remains unclear. The CDR3 runs to 15 residues. Germline CDR1 SGDLS, CDR2 YYNGEE. V was pared by 0 bases and J by 4 bases, with 13 bases between. The DNA of the CDR3 is TGTGCCAGCAGCGTAGAAGCAGCGACGCTCTATGGCTACACCTTC. Protein sequence: CASSVEAATLYGYTF.

The rearrangement joins TRBV28 to TRBJ2-7; TRBD1 aligns across 10 bases. Germline loops: CDR1 MDHEN, CDR2 SYDVKM. V trimming: 3 bases; J trimming: 7 bases; junction bases outside the gene matches: 9. The CDR3 extends over 15 amino acids. The CDR3 sequence is CASSFIGTGESEQYF. CDR3 coding DNA: TGTGCCAGCAGTTTTATCGGGACAGGGGAGAGTGAGCAGTACTTC.